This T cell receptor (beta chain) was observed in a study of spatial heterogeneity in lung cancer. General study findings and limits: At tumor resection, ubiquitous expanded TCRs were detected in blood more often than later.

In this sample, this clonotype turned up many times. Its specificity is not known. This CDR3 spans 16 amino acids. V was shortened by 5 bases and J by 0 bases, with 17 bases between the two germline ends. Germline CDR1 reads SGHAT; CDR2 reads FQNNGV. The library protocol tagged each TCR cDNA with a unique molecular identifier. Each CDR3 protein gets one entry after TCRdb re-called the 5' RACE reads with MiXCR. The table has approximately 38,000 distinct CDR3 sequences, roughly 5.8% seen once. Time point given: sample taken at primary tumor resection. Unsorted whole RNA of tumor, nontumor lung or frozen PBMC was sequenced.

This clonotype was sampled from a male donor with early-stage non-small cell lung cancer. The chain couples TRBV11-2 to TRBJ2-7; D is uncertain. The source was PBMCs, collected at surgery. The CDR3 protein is CASSPSLGLSSYEQYF. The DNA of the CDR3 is TGTGCCAGCAGCCCCTCATTAGGGTTGAGCTCCTACGAGCAGTACTTC.